This T cell receptor beta chain was captured in a study of shared T cell receptors in the human thymus. The CDR3 has 13 residues. V trimming: 6 bases; J trimming: 4 bases; junction bases outside the gene matches: 6. Germline CDR1 MDHEN, CDR2 SYDVKM. Profiling relied on immunoSEQ multiplex PCR, and the TCRdb table lists in-frame clones only, not all of them. The top ten hold more than 0.009% of the sample, which has about 660,000 clones, roughly 86% seen once. The same data also contributed to another study, on human thymus T cells. As reported in that work: Apparent bias marked the V and J gene usage of thymic and blood repertoires.

Sequencing was performed on thymocytes. The chain is built from TRBV28 and TRBJ2-7; 7 bases line up with TRBD2. The receptor was derived from a boy in the first two years of life with a congenital heart defect. This chain's CDR3 is CASSSGIRYEQYF. The CDR3 bases are TGTGCCAGCAGCAGCGGGATAAGATACGAGCAGTACTTC.